Below are 23 T cell receptor beta chains sequenced from a single sample in a study of blood T cell repertoires in COVID-19. Libraries were prepared by immunoSEQ multiplex PCR; TCRdb keeps only in-frame clonotypes and omits some of them. The table records about 94,000 clones, around 74% of them present only once. The material sequenced was peripheral blood. Every receptor here comes from a man aged 65 to 85 with COVID-19, enrolled during active disease.

In its sample, this clone was seen once. The chain recombines TRBV28 with TRBJ1-1; D may be TRBD1 (5 bases). V shed 2 bases and J shed 7 bases, with 11 bases lying between them. The CDR3 has 13 residues. Germline-derived CDR1 and CDR2 are MDHEN and SYDVKM. The CDR3 DNA reads TGTGCCAGCAGTTTAAGGCGAACAGGTGAAGCTTTCTTT. Its translation: CASSLRRTGEAFF.

This clone was seen a few times. Written as DNA, the CDR3 is TGCGCCAGCAGCCAAGATGGACTTCGCAATCAGCCCCAGCATTTT. Encoded protein: CASSQDGLRNQPQHF. The chain joins TRBV4-3 to TRBJ1-5; D unresolved. V lost 0 bases to trimming and J lost 2 bases, with 8 bases between them. The CDR3 length is 15 residues. Germline assignment: CDR1 LGHNA and CDR2 YSLEER.

The chain employs TRBV30 and TRBJ2-2; tentative D call: TRBD1 (8 bases). The ends were cut back, 0 bases at V and 6 bases at J, with 17 bases in the middle. CDR3 length: 16 residues. Germline CDR1 reads GTSNPN; CDR2 reads SVGIG (reference sequence). The CDR3 nucleotides are TGTGCCTGGAGTGTAAAAGGAACAGGGGGGGCCGGGGAGCTGTTTTTT. Translated: CAWSVKGTGGAGELFF.

The chain recombines TRBV5-6 with TRBJ1-1, with TRBD1 matching 8 bases. V shed 2 bases and J 10 bases; nucleotides not matched to a gene: 7. CDR1 SGHDT and CDR2 YYEEEE come from the germline V gene. CDR3 length: 13 residues. CDR3 coding DNA: TGTGCCAGCAGCTTACCCCAGGGGGCTGTAGCTTTCTTT. Amino acids: CASSLPQGAVAFF.

This sequence joins TRBV27 and TRBJ1-1, with D unresolved. From germline, CDR1 is MNHEY and CDR2 SMNVEV (reference sequence). CDR3 length: 15 amino acids. With 3 bases removed from V and 0 bases from J, the gap between germline ends came to 11 bases. As DNA, the CDR3 is TGTGCCAGCAGTTTTCTGGTATCTATGAACACTGAAGCTTTCTTT. As protein: CASSFLVSMNTEAFF.

This sequence joins TRBV7-2 and TRBJ1-2, with 7 bases aligning to TRBD1. This CDR3 is built from 17 residues. Germline loops: CDR1 SGHTA, CDR2 FQGNSA. J was trimmed by 8 bases and V by 1 base; bases with no gene match: 16. The CDR3 here is CASSLVALLTGSGGYTF. The CDR3 nucleotides read TGTGCCAGCAGCTTAGTGGCCCTCCTGACAGGGTCGGGAGGCTACACCTTC.

The chain employs TRBV6-5 and TRBJ2-7; possibly TRBD2 for D (5 bases). The CDR3 is 14 amino acids. V shed 8 bases and J shed 3 bases, with 17 bases lying between them. Germline assignment: CDR1 MNHEY and CDR2 SVGAGI. Written as DNA, the CDR3 is TGTGCCAGCTTTACTAGTGCGGCTGGCTACGAGCAGTACTTC. It translates to CASFTSAAGYEQYF.

The rearrangement joins TRBV20-1 to TRBJ1-1; D is unresolved. Per germline, CDR1 DFQATT and CDR2 SNEGSKA (reference sequence). The CDR3 is 11 amino acids. Trimming cost V 6 bases and J 7 bases, with 12 bases left between them. In nucleotides, the CDR3 is TGCAGTGCGGCATCGGGTCATGAAGCTTTCTTT. Its protein is CSAASGHEAFF.

This clone has more than one count but fewer than ten. The rearrangement joins TRBV5-1 to TRBJ1-4; 8 positions agree with TRBD1. The CDR3 length is 18 residues. V lost 0 bases to trimming and J lost 5 bases; unmatched junction nucleotides: 12. In germline, CDR1 is SGHRS, CDR2 YFSETQ. The CDR3 DNA is TGCGCCAGCAGCTTGGGGACAGGGCTAGCCCTTTCCAATGAAAAACTGTTTTTT. Protein: CASSLGTGLALSNEKLFF.

This clone occurred a few times. V is TRBV5-8 and J is TRBJ2-1; no clear D gene. The CDR3 consists of 15 residues. The V gene lost 1 base and the J gene lost 8 bases, with 16 bases spanning the gap. CDR1 is SGHTS and CDR2 is YDEGEE in the germline V gene. CDR3 residues: CASSLRRTIKHEQFF. The CDR3 bases are TGTGCCAGCAGCTTGCGGAGAACCATCAAGCATGAGCAGTTCTTC.

The rearrangement links TRBV27 to TRBJ2-2; TRBD2 matches 14 bases. CDR1 is MNHEY, CDR2 SMNVEV, per germline (reference sequence). V trimming: 10 bases; J trimming: 3 bases; junction bases outside the gene matches: 16. The CDR3 loop spans 19 amino acids. The CDR3 loop reads CATKSRVLGLAGDTGELFF. Here the CDR3 DNA reads TGTGCCACCAAATCGAGAGTTTTGGGACTAGCGGGAGACACCGGGGAGCTGTTTTTT.

J is TRBJ1-2 and V is TRBV9, with 12 positions matching TRBD1. J lost 8 bases, V lost 3 bases, and 2 bases had no gene match. The CDR3 extends over 13 amino acids. The germline CDR1 and CDR2 sequences are SGDLS and YYNGEE. For the CDR3, the DNA is TGTGCCAGCAGCGAGGGACAGGGGGCCGGCTACACCTTC. It codes for CASSEGQGAGYTF. The full variable domain, in which reference TRBV9 and TRBJ1-2 provide the parts outside the CDR3, is DSGVTQTPKHLITATGQRVTLRCSPRSGDLSVYWYQQSLDQGLQFLIQYYNGEERAKGNILERFSAQQFPDLHSELNLSSLELGDSALYFCASSEGQGAGYTFGSGTRLTVV.

The chain combines TRBV7-2 with TRBJ1-2, with a tentative D call TRBD1 (6 bases). Germline CDR1 SGHTA, CDR2 FQGNSA. The CDR3 spans 16 residues. Trimming stripped 1 base from V and 3 bases from J, with 15 bases between. CDR3 nucleotides: TGTGCCAGCAGCTTAGGGCCCGGGGGGCGCGACTATGGCTACACCTTC. It codes for CASSLGPGGRDYGYTF.

The chain uses TRBV19 and TRBJ2-1; TRBD2 agrees at 12 bases. V lost 6 bases, J lost 12 bases, and 9 bases stayed unmatched. There are 14 residues in the CDR3. Germline V gives CDR1 LNHDA, CDR2 SQIVND (reference sequence). CDR3 DNA sequence: TGTGCCAGTAGCAGGACTAGCGGGGCCCTCGCGCAGTTCTTC. Translation: CASSRTSGALAQFF. Using reference TRBV19 and TRBJ2-1 for the parts outside the CDR3, the full variable domain is DGGITQSPKYLFRKEGQNVTLSCEQNLNHDAMYWYRQDPGQGLRLIYYSQIVNDFQKGDIAEGYSVSREKKESFPLTVTSAQKNPTAFYLCASSRTSGALAQFFGPGTRLTVL.

The rearrangement uses TRBV10-3 and TRBJ2-7; TRBD1 agrees at 8 bases. The CDR3 has 14 amino acids. V dropped 4 bases and J dropped 6; count of bases not matched to a gene: 8. The germline V gene encodes CDR1 ENHRY and CDR2 SYGVKD. The DNA of the CDR3 is TGTGCCATCAGTGTGGGACAGGACCTAAGCGAGCAGTACTTC. Residues: CAISVGQDLSEQYF.

This clone has only a few counts. The chain couples TRBV6-2 or TRBV6-3 to TRBJ2-7, with a possible D match to TRBD2 (6 bases). The germline V gene has CDR1 MNHEY and CDR2 SVGEGT. Deletions cut 0 bases from V and 1 base from J, with 10 bases between. The CDR3 spans 15 residues. CDR3 DNA: TGTGCCAGCAGTTACTCCCGGGAGTTATCCTACGAGCAGTACTTC. As protein: CASSYSRELSYEQYF.

This chain joins TRBV2 and TRBJ2-2, with 11 bases identical to TRBD2. V shed 7 bases and J 5 bases; nucleotides not matched to a gene: 6. Germline V gene lookup returns CDR1 SNHLY and CDR2 FYNNEI. The CDR3 extends over 15 amino acids. The CDR3 loop is CASIQGLAVTGELFF. Here the CDR3 DNA reads TGTGCCAGCATCCAGGGACTAGCGGTAACCGGGGAGCTGTTTTTT.

CDR3 residues: CASSPTGGSYEQYF. In DNA, the CDR3 is TGCGCCAGCAGCCCGACAGGGGGATCCTACGAGCAGTACTTC. V gene TRBV5-1 combines with J gene TRBJ2-7, with TRBD1 matching 9 bases. Germline lookup yields CDR1 SGHRS and CDR2 YFSETQ. The CDR3 contains 14 residues. The V segment lost 4 bases and the J segment 1 base; nucleotides outside the gene matches: 3. Using reference TRBV5-1 and TRBJ2-7 for the parts outside the CDR3, the full variable domain is KAGVTQTPRYLIKTRGQQVTLSCSPISGHRSVSWYQQTPGQGLQFLFEYFSETQRNKGNFPGRFSGRQFSNSRSEMNVSTLELGDSALYLCASSPTGGSYEQYFGPGTRLTVT.

This clone came up a few times. The chain employs TRBV6-5 and TRBJ1-5, with D perhaps TRBD1 (5 bases). V was pared by 7 bases and J by 0 bases, with 10 bases between. The CDR3 totals 14 residues. Germline CDR1 MNHEY, CDR2 SVGAGI. CDR3 sequence reads: CASMRGISNQPQHF. CDR3 coding DNA: TGTGCCAGCATGCGGGGGATTAGCAATCAGCCCCAGCATTTT.

The rearrangement links TRBV28 to TRBJ2-1, with a tentative D call TRBD2 (5 bases). Trimming shortened V by 5 bases and J by 3 bases, and 11 bases separated the two germline ends. The CDR3 consists of 14 residues. Looked up from germline, CDR1 is MDHEN and CDR2 is SYDVKM. CDR3 protein: CASSGGLHYNEQFF. The CDR3, as DNA: TGTGCCAGCAGTGGAGGTCTACACTACAATGAGCAGTTCTTC.

The chain is built from TRBV29-1 and TRBJ1-3; TRBD1 matches 7 bases. The CDR3 runs to 15 residues. Germline values: CDR1 SQVTM, CDR2 ANQGSEA. Unmatched junction bases numbered 9, after V lost 7 bases and J lost 0 bases. The DNA of the CDR3 is TGCAGCGCCCGGACAGGAACAAACTCTGGAAACACCATATATTTT. As protein: CSARTGTNSGNTIYF.

The genes are TRBV9 and TRBJ2-6; D unclear. The CDR3 sequence is 15 residues long. With 4 bases removed from V and 0 bases from J, the gap between germline ends came to 8 bases. Germline CDR1 reads SGDLS; CDR2 reads YYNGEE. The CDR3 coding sequence is TGTGCCAGCAGCCCTTTGAGCTCTGGGGCCAACGTCCTGACTTTC. This gives the protein CASSPLSSGANVLTF. Using reference TRBV9 and TRBJ2-6 for the parts outside the CDR3, the full variable domain is DSGVTQTPKHLITATGQRVTLRCSPRSGDLSVYWYQQSLDQGLQFLIQYYNGEERAKGNILERFSAQQFPDLHSELNLSSLELGDSALYFCASSPLSSGANVLTFGAGSRLTVL.

This clone was recorded a few times. V and J are TRBV28 and TRBJ1-2; TRBD1 is a possible D gene (6 bases). This CDR3 region has 15 residues. Trimming took 1 base from V and 2 from J, leaving 11 bases between them. Germline CDR1 MDHEN, CDR2 SYDVKM. CDR3 nucleotide sequence: TGTGCCAGCAGTTTATCGGGACAAGGAAACTATGGCTACACCTTC. Amino acid sequence: CASSLSGQGNYGYTF.